This passage covers 14 T cell receptor beta chains from one sample sequenced in a study of graft-versus-host responses after intestinal transplantation. No antigens are known for them. Libraries were prepared by immunoSEQ multiplex PCR; TCRdb keeps only in-frame clonotypes and omits some of them. The profile shows around 84,000 clones, roughly four fifths of them singletons. This material consisted of unstimulated CD8+ T cells sorted from spleen or lymph node cells, taken before intestinal transplant. The receptors stem from a human donor who received an intestinal transplant.

The rearrangement uses TRBV19 and TRBJ1-3; 8 nucleotides agree with TRBD1. J was trimmed by 4 bases and V by 7 bases; bases with no gene match: 3. Germline CDR1 and CDR2: LNHDA and SQIVND (reference sequence). The CDR3 covers 13 residues. The CDR3 region is CASTTGGGNTIYF. The CDR3 DNA follows: TGTGCCAGTACTACAGGGGGAGGAAACACCATATATTTT.

The genes are TRBV11-3 and TRBJ1-1; D is ambiguous. Trimming cost V 2 bases and J 8 bases, with 6 bases left between them. Germline-derived CDR1 and CDR2 are SGHNT and YENEEA. The CDR3 is made up of 11 amino acids. CDR3 loop: CASSLSMEAFF. CDR3 DNA: TGTGCCAGCAGCTTAAGTATGGAAGCTTTCTTT.

In its sample, this clone was seen a few times. This rearrangement joins TRBV10-3 to TRBJ2-6; D may be TRBD1 (6 bases). The CDR3 covers 16 residues. V lost 10 bases and J 0 bases, leaving 16 bases between the germline ends. Germline-derived CDR1 and CDR2 are ENHRY and SYGVKD. The CDR3 sequence: CATLGWGLSGANVLTF. As DNA, the CDR3 is TGTGCCACCTTAGGGTGGGGGCTCTCTGGGGCCAACGTCCTGACTTTC.

For the CDR3, the DNA is TGTGCCAGCAGTCGACAGGGGGACTACAATGAGCAGTTCTTC. The encoded protein is CASSRQGDYNEQFF. The chain is built from TRBV6-1 and TRBJ2-1; 9 bases map to TRBD1. The germline gives CDR1 MNHNS, CDR2 SASEGT. The ends lost 5 bases at V and 3 bases at J; junction bases unmatched: 2. The CDR3 is 14 residues long.

The chain joins TRBV29-1 to TRBJ2-7; 9 nucleotides align to TRBD1. The CDR3 has 13 amino acids. The germline V gene has CDR1 SQVTM and CDR2 ANQGSEA. V lost 5 bases and J lost 1; bases outside the gene matches: 3. The CDR3 coding sequence is TGCAGCGTTCGGACAGGGGAATCCTACGAGCAGTACTTC. This translates into CSVRTGESYEQYF.

This clone was picked up a small number of times. This chain links TRBV27 with TRBJ2-7; D is perhaps TRBD2 (6 bases). Trimming removed 3 bases at V and 4 bases at J, with 10 bases between. The CDR3 has 13 residues. The germline CDR1 and CDR2 sequences are MNHEY and SMNVEV (reference sequence). CDR3: CASSFGGGYEQYF. DNA for the CDR3: TGTGCCAGCAGTTTCGGGGGAGGATACGAGCAGTACTTC.

The chain carries TRBV5-6 and TRBJ2-3; D could derive from TRBD1 or TRBD2 (5 bases each). V dropped 2 bases and J dropped 2 bases, with 9 bases sitting between them. Per the germline V gene, CDR1 is SGHDT and CDR2 is YYEEEE. The CDR3 has 14 residues. CDR3 DNA sequence: TGTGCCAGCAGCTTTTTGGGGGTCACAGATACGCAGTATTTT. Encoded protein: CASSFLGVTDTQYF. The entire variable domain, with the rest obtained from reference TRBV5-6 and TRBJ2-3, is as follows: DAGVTQSPTHLIKTRGQQVTLRCSPKSGHDTVSWYQQALGQGPQFIFQYYEEEERQRGNFPDRFSGHQFPNYSSELNVNALLLGDSALYLCASSFLGVTDTQYFGPGTRLTVL.

The chain has TRBV6-5 and TRBJ2-5; the D is unclear. The CDR3 has 12 residues. The ends were cut back, 3 bases at V and 5 bases at J, with 7 bases in the middle. The germline gives CDR1 MNHEY, CDR2 SVGAGI. The CDR3 protein is CASSYPTETQYF. CDR3 DNA sequence: TGTGCCAGCAGTTATCCGACCGAGACCCAGTACTTC.

The gene calls are TRBV5-4 and TRBJ1-5, with D hard to call. CDR3 length: 12 amino acids. Germline V gene sequence: CDR1 SGHNT, CDR2 YYREEE (reference sequence). The CDR3 here is CATKDHNQPQHF. In DNA, the CDR3 is TGTGCAACCAAGGACCACAATCAGCCCCAGCATTTT.

The V and J genes are TRBV2 and TRBJ2-5, with a possible D match to TRBD2 (5 bases). The germline V and J ends were trimmed by 3 bases and 5 bases, with 10 bases remaining between them. The CDR3 has 13 amino acids. Germline lookup yields CDR1 SNHLY and CDR2 FYNNEI. The CDR3 protein is CASSDSGMETQYF. The CDR3 DNA sequence: TGTGCCAGCAGTGATTCGGGAATGGAGACCCAGTACTTC.

V is TRBV6-1 and J is TRBJ1-2; weak D call: TRBD1 (5 bases). CDR3 length: 15 amino acids. Germline lookup yields CDR1 MNHNS and CDR2 SASEGT. V lost 2 bases, J lost 2 bases, and 12 bases lay in between. This chain's CDR3 is CASSEIWGPNYGYTF. DNA of the CDR3: TGTGCCAGCAGTGAAATATGGGGCCCCAACTATGGCTACACCTTC.

V and J are TRBV27 and TRBJ1-2; D is possibly TRBD1 (5 bases). Trimming took 4 bases from V and 4 from J, leaving 13 bases between them. There are 14 residues in the CDR3. Per the germline V gene, CDR1 is MNHEY and CDR2 is SMNVEV (reference sequence). In DNA, the CDR3 is TGTGCCAGCAGTTACGGGACCGGGAGCTATGGCTACACCTTC. The encoded protein is CASSYGTGSYGYTF.

The chain employs TRBV6-6 and TRBJ2-7, with 7 nucleotides matching TRBD1. Germline V gene data show CDR1 as MNHNY and CDR2 as SVGAGI (reference sequence). V lost 6 bases, J lost 0 bases, and 8 bases stayed unmatched. CDR3 length: 15 amino acids. CDR3: CASSSPGQNSYEQYF. In DNA form, the CDR3 reads TGTGCCAGCAGCTCCCCGGGACAGAACTCCTACGAGCAGTACTTC.

The genes are TRBV27 and TRBJ2-7; D might be TRBD2 (6 bases). Trimming left V 6 bases short and J 3 bases short, with 15 bases between. CDR1 and CDR2 (germline): MNHEY, SMNVEV (reference sequence). This CDR3 region has 14 residues. This chain's CDR3 is CASSAGIENYEQYF. The CDR3 DNA sequence: TGTGCCAGCAGCGCGGGGATCGAGAACTACGAGCAGTACTTC.